Included here is one T cell receptor beta chain sequence, with context. The germline V gene has CDR1 SEHNR and CDR2 FQNEAQ (reference sequence). V lost 2 bases to trimming and J lost 1 base, with 15 bases between them. The CDR3 has 17 amino acids. This sample is drawn from a study of blood T cell repertoires in COVID-19. The protocol was immunoSEQ multiplex PCR, while the TCRdb copy is restricted to in-frame clones and leaves out a portion. The sample lists 300,000 to 400,000 clones, roughly 86% occurring once. Sequencing was done on a sample of peripheral blood. This TCR was recovered from a man aged 25 to 45 with COVID-19, enrolled during active disease. The chain combines TRBV7-9 with TRBJ2-4; D may be TRBD1 (5 bases). CDR3 DNA: TGTGCCAGCAGCTTAACAGGAAACTTAGGCGCCAAAAACATTCAGTACTTC. Translation gives CASSLTGNLGAKNIQYF.